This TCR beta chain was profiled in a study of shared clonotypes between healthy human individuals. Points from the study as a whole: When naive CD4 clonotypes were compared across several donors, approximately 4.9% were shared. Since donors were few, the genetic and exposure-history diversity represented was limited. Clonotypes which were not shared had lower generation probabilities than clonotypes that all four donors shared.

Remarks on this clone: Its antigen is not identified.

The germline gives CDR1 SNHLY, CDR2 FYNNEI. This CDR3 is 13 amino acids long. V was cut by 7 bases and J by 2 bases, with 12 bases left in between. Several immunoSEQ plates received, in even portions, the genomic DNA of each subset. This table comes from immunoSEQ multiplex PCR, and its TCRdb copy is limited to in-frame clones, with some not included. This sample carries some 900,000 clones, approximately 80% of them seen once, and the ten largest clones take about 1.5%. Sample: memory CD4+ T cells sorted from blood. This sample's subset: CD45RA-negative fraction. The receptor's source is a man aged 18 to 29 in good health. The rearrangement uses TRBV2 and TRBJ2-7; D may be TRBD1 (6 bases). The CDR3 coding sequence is TGTGCCAGCAAGCCAAGGGGGACCTACGAGCAGTACTTC. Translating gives CASKPRGTYEQYF.